A selection of T cell receptor beta chains follows, all from one sample in a study of blood T cell repertoires in COVID-19. The assay was immunoSEQ multiplex PCR, and TCRdb's table has in-frame clones only and misses some. The sample shows about 140,000 clones, approximately 83% of them seen only once. Source material: peripheral blood. These receptors were obtained from a human donor in a cohort sampled during active COVID-19. CDR3s include the opening cysteine and the closing phenylalanine or tryptophan. The order of the fields is CDR3 DNA, CDR3 protein, D gene, J gene, V gene, clone size. D genes are given only for firm matches. Not all rows give a size; the values are once, few, many and, for expanded clones, a class.

DNA: TGTGCCAGCAGCCAAGATTCAGGGGGCGGGCATACCACATTAACCTACGAGCAGTACTTC
CDR3: CASSQDSGGGHTTLTYEQYF
D: TRBD1
J: TRBJ2-7
V: TRBV4-2
size: few

DNA: TGTGCCAGCAGCTTAGCGCTAGCGGGTGGGGAGCAGTACTTC
CDR3: CASSLALAGGEQYF
D: TRBD2
J: TRBJ2-7
V: TRBV7-9
size: -

DNA: TGTGCCAGCAGTACTGGGAGGCAATACGAGCAGTACTTC
CDR3: CASSTGRQYEQYF
D: -
J: TRBJ2-7
V: TRBV6-5
size: -

DNA: TGCAGCGTTGCTAAGGGGCCGAATAATTCACCCCTCCACTTT
CDR3: CSVAKGPNNSPLHF
D: -
J: TRBJ1-6
V: TRBV29-1
size: -

DNA: TGCGCCAGCAGCTCGGGGGGAGTTAGCCCTCAAGAGACCCAGTACTTC
CDR3: CASSSGGVSPQETQYF
D: TRBD2
J: TRBJ2-5
V: TRBV5-1
size: -

DNA: TGTGCCAGCAGTGAAGCGGGACAGGGGGCTTTTAATGAAAAACTGTTTTTT
CDR3: CASSEAGQGAFNEKLFF
D: TRBD1
J: TRBJ1-4
V: TRBV25-1
size: -

DNA: TGTGCCACCGGGACAGCATTCACAGATACGCAGTATTTT
CDR3: CATGTAFTDTQYF
D: TRBD1
J: TRBJ2-3
V: TRBV15
size: -

DNA: TGTGCCAGCAGCTCTCTCCTCGAGGCCAATGAAAAACTGTTTTTT
CDR3: CASSSLLEANEKLFF
D: -
J: TRBJ1-4
V: TRBV7-9
size: -

DNA: TGTGCCAGCAGGAAAATTGGGACTAGCGGGATTAATGAGCAGTTCTTC
CDR3: CASRKIGTSGINEQFF
D: TRBD2
J: TRBJ2-1
V: TRBV3-1/TRBV3-2
size: -

DNA: TGTGCCAGCAGGGTAGGCCAGGATAATTCACCCCTCCACTTT
CDR3: CASRVGQDNSPLHF
D: -
J: TRBJ1-6
V: TRBV28
size: -

DNA: TGTGCCAGCAGTTCTCTAGGCGGGAGTATAAACGAGCAGTACTTC
CDR3: CASSSLGGSINEQYF
D: TRBD2
J: TRBJ2-7
V: TRBV7-9
size: -

DNA: TGTGCCAGCAGTCTGACAGGGGGAAGTCAGCCCCAGCATTTT
CDR3: CASSLTGGSQPQHF
D: TRBD1
J: TRBJ1-5
V: TRBV2
size: once

DNA: TGTGCCAGCAGCTTAAGGGACAGACAGGGGTCCGACTACACCTTC
CDR3: CASSLRDRQGSDYTF
D: TRBD1
J: TRBJ1-2
V: TRBV7-8
size: -

DNA: TGTGCCAGCAGCCTAGGACTAGCGGGCCTAACCTACGAGCAGTACTTC
CDR3: CASSLGLAGLTYEQYF
D: TRBD2
J: TRBJ2-7
V: TRBV27
size: -

DNA: TGTGCCAGCAGTCCCCCGGGACAGTACACTGAAGCTTTCTTT
CDR3: CASSPPGQYTEAFF
D: TRBD1
J: TRBJ1-1
V: TRBV28
size: few

DNA: TGTGCCAGCAGCACCGCTGAGCGGAGCGGAACAGATACGCAGTATTTT
CDR3: CASSTAERSGTDTQYF
D: -
J: TRBJ2-3
V: TRBV7-2
size: -